This T cell receptor beta chain was retrieved from a study of blood T cells in healthy people across ages. Study-level background: Per two T cells, about one barcoded beta molecule was captured through template switching.

Researchers isolated at least 6.5 million PBMCs per sample. Study-level findings and limits: Samples with more naive T cells showed higher observed beta diversity. Age advanced and TCR beta diversity per million T cells fell, roughly linearly.

About this clonotype itself: Its specificity is not known.

The second PCR ran roughly 7 to 11 cycles with a sample-barcoded 5' primer and J-beta primers. TCRdb re-called the 5' RACE reads with MiXCR, one entry per CDR3 protein. Here the sample spans approximately 1.5 million distinct CDR3 sequences, about 31% being singletons. The CDR3 sequence is 16 residues long. Unmatched junction bases numbered 10, after V lost 5 bases and J lost 4 bases. Sample: blood. This chain uses TRBV12-3 or TRBV12-4 with TRBJ2-3; TRBD2 matches 9 bases. The sequence came from a woman in her twenties or thirties in good health. As DNA, the CDR3 is TGTGCCAGCAGTAACCGGGGTAGCGGGAGTGCAGATACGCAGTATTTT. Protein sequence: CASSNRGSGSADTQYF.